This TCR beta chain was recorded in a study of T cell clonality in common variable immunodeficiency. Some clones are missing from TCRdb's copy, which holds only in-frame ones; the method was immunoSEQ multiplex PCR. This sample has around 16,000 clones, each found more than once. Study-wide points: Common variable immunodeficiency TCR beta sequences reportedly had fewer deletions and N-nucleotide insertions. CVID subjects shared fewer TCRbeta clones than healthy controls did.

The CDR3 contains 15 residues. CDR1 SGHRS and CDR2 YFSETQ come from the germline V gene. V was clipped by 3 bases and J by 3 bases; unmatched bases: 4. Diagnosis required reduced IgG, IgA and/or IgM with specific antibody deficiency. The sample holds a few counts of this clone. What it recognizes is unknown. The missing CDR3 end, 3 residues past where the read stops, is filled in from the germline J gene. The chain combines TRBV5-1 with TRBJ2-7, with 12 nucleotides matching TRBD1. Sequences were obtained from peripheral blood mononuclear cells. This TCR was sampled from a human donor with common variable immunodeficiency. The CDR3 here is CASSSGQGAGYEQYF. CDR3 DNA, as far as it was read: TGCGCCAGCAGCTCGGGACAGGGGGCAGGCTACGAG.